The next 3 T cell receptor beta chains were all read from a single sample in a study of CD8 T cells in ankylosing spondylitis. TCRdb re-analysed the 5' RACE reads in MiXCR, keeping a single row per CDR3 protein. Of 350,000 to 400,000 distinct CDR3 sequences detected, roughly 20% appear once; the ten largest clones hold around 13%. Material: blood, either unsorted or a sorted T cell fraction (not recorded which). These receptors were taken from a male donor with ankylosing spondylitis or in good health (not recorded which).

The chain employs TRBV7-2 and TRBJ2-1; the D gene is possibly TRBD2 (6 bases). The CDR3 runs to 16 residues. Germline-derived CDR1 and CDR2 are SGHTA and FQGNSA. V was shortened by 3 bases and J by 5 bases, with 17 bases between the two germline ends. This CDR3 is CASSFLVAGIHNEQFF. The DNA for the CDR3 is TGTGCCAGCAGCTTTTTAGTCGCGGGGATCCACAATGAGCAGTTCTTC.

This clonotype was seen more than once but under ten times. The V and J genes are TRBV20-1 and TRBJ1-2; perhaps TRBD1 as D (5 bases). In germline, CDR1 is DFQATT, CDR2 SNEGSKA (reference sequence). The CDR3 is 13 residues long. CDR3: CSVWDGTNYGYTF. CDR3 in DNA: TGCAGCGTGTGGGACGGAACTAACTATGGCTACACCTTC.

This clonotype was seen only a few times. This chain uses TRBV10-2 with TRBJ2-1; D ambiguous. There are 13 residues in the CDR3. Germline-derived CDR1 and CDR2 are WSHSY and SAAADI. V was clipped by 6 bases and J by 5 bases, with 11 bases between them. The CDR3 loop reads CASRLDGDNEQFF. CDR3 DNA: TGCGCCAGCAGACTGGACGGTGACAATGAGCAGTTCTTC.